This T cell receptor beta chain was obtained from a study of T-cell memory formation after mild COVID-19. Across the study: Clusters of TCRs were largely donor specific. Findings and caveats of the study: The second-wave clones peaking on day 37 were not confirmed as SARS-CoV-2-specific. CD4/CD8 balance characterized clones contracting day 15 to 85, and CD4+ skew characterized later expanders.

From 5'RACE with constant-segment primers came TCR alpha and TCR beta cDNA libraries that carried sample barcodes and UMIs. Using its own MiXCR run on the 5' RACE reads, TCRdb lists one record per CDR3 protein. The data hold some 100,000 distinct CDR3 sequences, with around 10% observed a single time. A remark on this clonotype: Its antigen is unknown.

With V trimmed by 4 bases and J by 5 bases, 17 bases remained unmatched. Germline values: CDR1 SEHNR, CDR2 FQNEAQ (reference sequence). This CDR3 comprises 18 residues. The source of this sequence is a man aged 18 to 30 who had mild COVID-19 (a few samples of this study predate the infection). Cell type and time point are not known. This chain joins TRBV7-9 and TRBJ1-1, with 9 bases lining up with TRBD1. Sequenced sample: PBMCs or a T cell subset sorted from them (not recorded which). This chain's CDR3 is CASSWPPQGQGARTEAFF. In DNA, the CDR3 is TGTGCCAGCAGCTGGCCCCCGCAGGGACAGGGAGCGAGAACTGAAGCTTTCTTT.